The 12 T cell receptor beta chains in this list originate from one sample, sequenced in a study of blood T cell repertoires in COVID-19 (dated by TCRdb to 2018 to 2021). Library construction relied on the immunoSEQ multiplex PCR assay. This is the immuneACCESS table as TCRdb keeps it, with only in-frame sequences that have V and J called. A part of the clones is gone; compared with another copy, unresolved V genes explain less than half, and the rest is unexplained. The sample has over 200,000 clones on record, less than 85% of them singletons. Of the sample, less than 2% is held by the ten largest clones. Input material: PBMCs or T cells enriched from blood (not recorded which). All receptors come from a man in his sixties who had recovered from COVID-19.

The chain couples TRBV6-5 to TRBJ2-1, with D perhaps matching TRBD2 (5 bases). There are 12 residues in the CDR3. CDR1 MNHEY and CDR2 SVGAGI come from the germline V gene. With 7 bases removed from V and 10 bases from J, the gap between germline ends came to 14 bases. The CDR3 DNA reads TGTGCCAGCATTTCTACACAGCGGGAGCAGTTCTTC. It encodes CASISTQREQFF.

The V call is TRBV29-1, the J call TRBJ2-1; D remains unclear. CDR1 and CDR2 (germline): SQVTM, ANQGSEA. The V gene lost 7 bases and the J gene lost 1 base, with 11 bases spanning the gap. CDR3 length: 13 amino acids. The CDR3 protein is CSAMTGSYNEQFF. The CDR3 nucleotides read TGCAGCGCAATGACTGGGTCCTACAATGAGCAGTTCTTC.

The chain has TRBV18 and TRBJ1-2; a possible D gene is TRBD1 (5 bases). This CDR3 comprises 12 residues. The germline V and J ends were trimmed by 1 base and 6 bases, with 6 bases remaining between them. Germline assignment: CDR1 KGHSH and CDR2 LQKENI. CDR3 sequence: CASSPRGDGYTF. In DNA form, the CDR3 reads TGTGCCAGCTCACCACGGGGGGATGGCTACACCTTC.

The chain recombines TRBV29-1 with TRBJ1-1; D is ambiguous. V was trimmed by 4 bases and J by 0 bases, leaving 9 bases between them. CDR3 size: 13 residues. The germline V gene encodes CDR1 SQVTM and CDR2 ANQGSEA. This chain's CDR3 is CSVGRGLNTEAFF. In DNA form, the CDR3 reads TGCAGCGTTGGGCGCGGATTGAACACTGAAGCTTTCTTT.

Concerning this clone: Relative to the germline gene, one junction end is altered; a read error may explain this. The chain uses TRBV7-7 and TRBJ2-1; 9 bases are a match to TRBD2. The germline CDR1 and CDR2 sequences are SSHAT and FNYEAQ (reference sequence). This CDR3 is 15 amino acids long. In DNA, the CDR3 is TGTGCTAGCAGTTACGGGACTAGCAGAAACAATGAGCAGTTCTTC. This sequence encodes CASSYGTSRNNEQFF.

CDR3 DNA: TGTGCCATCAGTGAGGTAGTCTCCTACAATGAGCAGTTCTTC. Its translation is CAISEVVSYNEQFF. The chain employs TRBV10-3 and TRBJ2-1, with D hard to call. V lost 2 bases and J lost 0, with 5 bases in between. CDR3 length equals 14 residues. Germline assignment: CDR1 ENHRY and CDR2 SYGVKD.

This clone was counted many times. The chain uses TRBV20-1 and TRBJ2-3; D not certain. Trimming cost V 5 bases and J 3 bases, with 6 bases left between them. The germline V gene encodes CDR1 DFQATT and CDR2 SNEGSKA (reference sequence). The CDR3 is 11 residues long. In DNA form, the CDR3 reads TGCAGTGCTCGGTGGACAGATACGCAGTATTTT. Residues: CSARWTDTQYF.

The rearrangement joins TRBV5-8 to TRBJ1-5; D might be TRBD1 (5 bases). This CDR3 is built from 17 residues. Deletions cut 1 base from V and 0 bases from J, with 14 bases between. Germline-derived CDR1 and CDR2 are SGHTS and YDEGEE. The CDR3 loop reads CASSLIVGAGSNQPQHF. The CDR3 DNA reads as TGTGCCAGCAGCTTGATTGTAGGGGCCGGTAGCAATCAGCCCCAGCATTTT.

The chain recombines TRBV29-1 with TRBJ1-4, with 7 nucleotides matching TRBD1. The CDR3 contains 11 residues. Germline V gives CDR1 SQVTM, CDR2 ANQGSEA. Unmatched junction bases numbered 7, after V lost 2 bases and J lost 16 bases. The CDR3 nucleotides are TGCAGCGTTGAACGAGGGGGCCACAGGTTTTTT. Protein: CSVERGGHRFF.

The chain uses TRBV6-6 and TRBJ2-1, with 7 bases matching TRBD1. Germline CDR1 reads MNHNY; CDR2 reads SVGAGI (reference sequence). After removal of 6 bases from V and 4 bases from J, the junction contained 15 bases not matched to a gene. CDR3 length: 17 residues. CDR3 sequence reads: CASRRRDRVSMYNEQFF. The CDR3 DNA follows: TGTGCCAGCAGGCGACGTGACAGGGTCTCCATGTACAATGAGCAGTTCTTC.

This sequence joins TRBV20-1 and TRBJ1-2; 9 bases map to TRBD1. Germline CDR1 DFQATT, CDR2 SNEGSKA (reference sequence). The junction had 3 bases not matched to a gene; V was cut back by 3 bases and J by 4 bases. The CDR3 runs 13 residues. The CDR3 DNA reads as TGCAGTGCTAGTGGGGACAGGGTCTATGGCTACACCTTC. Protein product: CSASGDRVYGYTF.

This clone was seen only a few times. One end of the junction is discordant with germline, which a read error may explain. CDR3 residues: CASSMESSGNAIYF. CDR3 nucleotides: TGTGCCAGTAGTATGGAGAGCTCTGGAAACGCCATATATTTT. The chain employs TRBV19 and TRBJ1-3; D not resolved. The CDR3 runs to 14 residues. The germline V gene encodes CDR1 LNHDA and CDR2 SQIVND (reference sequence).